Detailed here is one T cell receptor (beta chain). The protocol was immunoSEQ multiplex PCR, while the TCRdb copy is restricted to in-frame clones and leaves out a portion. The table records about 14,000 clones, more than 70% of them present only once. CDR3 length equals 16 residues. V lost 5 bases to trimming and J lost 1 base, with 17 bases between them. The germline V gene encodes CDR1 SGHAT and CDR2 FQNNGV. This record comes from a study of technical replicates of blood from a handful of donors. The TCR was taken from a human donor in good health. Sequenced sample: PBMCs. The V call is TRBV11-2, the J call TRBJ2-5; the D gene is possibly TRBD1 (5 bases). The CDR3 nucleotides are TGTGCCAGCAGCCCGCTCCCCGGGCAGGGCCAAGAGACCCAGTACTTC. Translated, it gives CASSPLPGQGQETQYF.